A selection of T cell receptor beta chains follows, all from one sample in a study of cytomegalovirus exposure and HLA in healthy donors. Repertoires were generated with immunoSEQ multiplex PCR, while TCRdb's copy carries only in-frame clones and drops some. This sample has under 200,000 clones, with 82% found just once. The sequenced sample consisted of PBMCs. These receptors were collected from a woman younger than 35 in good health and CMV-seronegative. The CDR3 runs from the conserved cysteine through the conserved F or W. The D gene is left open where the match is weak. Expanded clones get a size class; other rows say once, few or many, or leave the size out.

TRBJ1-2	NA	TRBV29-1	TRBD1	CSVVGDRAYGYTF	TGCAGCGTTGTGGGGGACAGGGCCTATGGCTACACCTTC
TRBJ2-1	NA	TRBV19	TRBD2	CASRISGRFANEQFF	TGTGCCAGTAGGATTAGCGGGAGGTTCGCCAATGAGCAGTTCTTC
TRBJ2-1	NA	TRBV19	NA	CASSLGQKRLVYNEQFF	TGTGCCAGTAGTCTCGGACAGAAACGACTGGTATACAATGAGCAGTTCTTC
TRBJ2-1	once	TRBV27	TRBD2	CASRRLAGGPNEQFF	TGTGCCAGCAGGAGACTAGCGGGAGGGCCCAATGAGCAGTTCTTC
TRBJ1-1	once	TRBV5-4	NA	CASSWTRGSTIWADEAFF	TGTGCCAGCAGCTGGACCCGGGGGAGTACAATCTGGGCTGATGAAGCTTTCTTT
TRBJ2-3	NA	TRBV7-8	NA	CASSLASGPSTDTQYF	TGTGCCAGCAGCTTAGCGTCAGGTCCTAGCACAGATACGCAGTATTTT
TRBJ1-3	NA	TRBV7-9	NA	CALTRVFTGNTIYF	TGTGCCTTGACTCGGGTGTTCACTGGAAACACCATATATTTT
TRBJ2-3	NA	TRBV5-1	NA	CASSLGTVPTDTQYF	TGCGCCAGCAGCTTGGGGACTGTACCTACAGATACGCAGTATTTT
TRBJ1-1	NA	TRBV5-8	NA	CASSQQVLSTEAFF	TGTGCCAGCAGCCAACAGGTCCTTAGCACTGAAGCTTTCTTT
TRBJ2-7	few	TRBV14	TRBD1	CASSQVQGAAYEQYF	TGTGCCAGCAGCCAAGTACAGGGGGCGGCTTACGAGCAGTACTTC
TRBJ2-1	NA	TRBV5-1	NA	CASSTPGLHSYNEQFF	TGCGCCAGCAGCACCCCGGGACTGCACTCCTACAATGAGCAGTTCTTC
TRBJ2-2	NA	TRBV19	NA	CASTLGLMNTGELFF	TGTGCCAGTACCCTGGGACTGATGAACACCGGGGAGCTGTTTTTT
TRBJ1-2	NA	TRBV20-1	NA	CSAREEDGYTF	TGCAGTGCTAGGGAGGAGGATGGCTACACCTTC
TRBJ2-2	NA	TRBV5-4	TRBD1	CASSLARGGQGSGELFF	TGTGCCAGCAGCTTGGCCAGAGGTGGACAGGGGTCCGGGGAGCTGTTTTTT
TRBJ1-5	NA	TRBV1	NA	CTSWQSLTGSYQPQHF	TGCACCAGCTGGCAGTCCCTAACAGGGTCGTATCAGCCCCAGCATTTT
TRBJ2-5	NA	TRBV11-2	NA	CASSLGQARETQYF	TGTGCCAGCAGCTTAGGACAGGCCCGAGAGACCCAGTACTTC
TRBJ2-7	NA	TRBV21-1	NA	CASSKVNEQYF	TGTGCCAGCAGCAAAGTTAACGAGCAGTACTTC
TRBJ2-1	NA	TRBV29-1	TRBD2	CSVVLAGGEQFF	TGCAGCGTTGTACTAGCGGGAGGTGAGCAGTTCTTC
TRBJ1-2	NA	TRBV27	TRBD1	CASSPAGGGYGYTF	TGTGCCAGCAGTCCCGCAGGGGGCGGGTATGGCTACACCTTC
TRBJ2-7	NA	TRBV27	NA	CASSPSWERTYEQYF	TGTGCCAGCAGTCCCTCTTGGGAGAGGACCTACGAGCAGTACTTC
TRBJ2-2	NA	TRBV6-5	NA	CASSWESGNTGELFF	TGTGCCAGCAGCTGGGAGAGCGGGAACACCGGGGAGCTGTTTTTT
TRBJ1-1	NA	TRBV7-6	NA	CASSLGEGREGTEAFF	TGTGCCAGCAGCTTAGGTGAAGGGCGGGAGGGCACTGAAGCTTTCTTT
TRBJ2-7	NA	TRBV7-2	NA	CASSSYGQGVSYEQYF	TGTGCCAGCAGCTCCTATGGGCAGGGCGTCAGTTACGAGCAGTACTTC
TRBJ1-2	NA	TRBV19	NA	CASSDPGNYGYTF	TGTGCCAGTAGTGATCCCGGTAACTATGGCTACACCTTC
TRBJ1-2	NA	TRBV28	NA	CASSLTGANYGYTF	TGTGCCAGCAGTTTAACAGGAGCTAACTATGGCTACACCTTC
TRBJ2-7	NA	TRBV6-1	NA	CASSEWPPLEQYF	TGTGCCAGCAGTGAATGGCCCCCGCTCGAGCAGTACTTC
TRBJ2-5	once	TRBV5-4	TRBD1	CASSLGGQGARETQYF	TGTGCCAGCAGCTTGGGGGGACAGGGGGCTAGGGAGACCCAGTACTTC